These 21 T cell receptor beta chains were sequenced from one sample in a study of shared clonotypes between healthy human individuals. Only in-frame clones appear in the TCRdb table, and some are missing; sequencing was by immunoSEQ multiplex PCR. The data contain a few million clones, around nine tenths of them singletons. The sequencing input was naive CD4+ T cells sorted from blood. Sample subset: CD45RA+ positively selected. Source of these receptors: a man aged 18 to 29 in good health.

V is TRBV5-1 and J is TRBJ2-1, with 14 positions matching TRBD2. The V and J ends lost 0 bases and 3 bases, in that order; junction bases with no gene match: 8. Germline V lookup: CDR1 SGHRS, CDR2 YFSETQ. This CDR3 is built from 19 residues. The CDR3 spells CASSLEGLAGVWGYNEQFF. CDR3 nucleotides: TGCGCCAGCAGCTTGGAGGGACTAGCGGGAGTTTGGGGCTACAATGAGCAGTTCTTC.

The chain is built from TRBV6-6 and TRBJ2-7, with D possibly called TRBD1 or TRBD2 (5 bases each). From germline, CDR1 is MNHNY and CDR2 SVGAGI (reference sequence). Trimming shortened V by 6 bases and J by 9 bases, and 15 bases separated the two germline ends. The CDR3 is 12 amino acids. The CDR3: CASSFTSGAQYF. DNA for the CDR3: TGTGCCAGCAGCTTCACTTCCGGGGCGCAGTACTTC.

The chain carries TRBV15 and TRBJ2-5, with D tentatively TRBD2 (6 bases). V was pared by 0 bases and J by 0 bases, with 8 bases between. The CDR3 totals 15 residues. The V gene's germline CDR1 is LNHNV and CDR2 YYDKDF (reference sequence). CDR3 region: CATSRDRDYQETQYF. For the CDR3, the DNA is TGTGCCACCAGCAGAGATCGGGACTACCAAGAGACCCAGTACTTC. The complete variable domain, with remaining parts taken from reference TRBV15 and TRBJ2-5, reads DAMVIQNPRYQVTQFGKPVTLSCSQTLNHNVMYWYQQKSSQAPKLLFHYYDKDFNNEADTPDNFQSRRPNTSFCFLDIRSPGLGDTAMYLCATSRDRDYQETQYFGPGTRLLVL.

The chain joins TRBV12-5 to TRBJ2-2; unclear D gene. The germline CDR1 and CDR2 sequences are LGHNT and FRNRAP. CDR3 length: 15 residues. The V end lost 0 bases, the J end lost 3 bases, and 8 bases lay between the germline ends. CDR3 loop: CASGLVTTYTGELFF. The CDR3 coding sequence is TGTGCTAGTGGTTTGGTAACCACCTACACCGGGGAGCTGTTTTTT.

This sequence joins TRBV5-6 and TRBJ2-2; possible D gene TRBD1, 5 bases. Trimming removed 2 bases from V and 1 base from J, with 12 bases in between. CDR1 and CDR2 from the germline V gene are SGHDT and YYEEEE. The CDR3 has 16 residues. CDR3 loop: CASSLRQIQNTGELFF. In DNA form, the CDR3 reads TGTGCCAGCAGCTTAAGACAGATCCAGAACACCGGGGAGCTGTTTTTT.

J is TRBJ1-1 and V is TRBV5-1; 7 nucleotides agree with TRBD1. With 4 bases clipped from V and 4 bases from J, the junction kept 7 bases outside the gene matches. The CDR3 is 14 residues long. CDR1 and CDR2 (germline): SGHRS, YFSETQ. CDR3 sequence (DNA): TGCGCCAGCAGCCCTCCGACAGGGAGCACTGAAGCTTTCTTT. Its protein is CASSPPTGSTEAFF.

This clone was seen once. V gene TRBV27 combines with J gene TRBJ1-1; D uncertain. Looked up from germline, CDR1 is MNHEY and CDR2 is SMNVEV (reference sequence). The CDR3 has 13 amino acids. Trimming shortened V by 1 base and J by 4 bases, and 7 bases separated the two germline ends. The CDR3 DNA is TGTGCCAGCAGTTTATTCCTGGGCACTGAAGCTTTCTTT. Amino acids: CASSLFLGTEAFF.

This clone has just a few counts. This same CDR3 is encoded by further DNA sequences in the sample. The rearrangement links TRBV11-2 to TRBJ1-5; no reliable D call. The CDR3 has 13 residues. The germline V gene encodes CDR1 SGHAT and CDR2 FQNNGV. V lost 1 base to trimming and J lost 7 bases, with 8 bases between them. CDR3 residues: CASSLGLGQPQHF. Here the CDR3 DNA reads TGTGCCAGCAGCTTAGGATTGGGACAGCCCCAGCATTTT.

The chain employs TRBV6-5 and TRBJ2-7; no reliable D call. V lost 6 bases and J lost 3, with 12 bases in between. CDR3 length: 13 amino acids. The germline V gene has CDR1 MNHEY and CDR2 SVGAGI. CDR3 in DNA: TGTGCCAGCAGCATTACAACCGACTACGAGCAGTACTTC. Residues: CASSITTDYEQYF.

This chain uses TRBV6-5 with TRBJ1-2; 9 bases agree with TRBD1. Germline V gives CDR1 MNHEY, CDR2 SVGAGI. J lost 5 bases, V lost 5 bases, and 6 bases had no gene match. The CDR3 consists of 14 residues. Here the CDR3 DNA reads TGTGCCAGCAGTACGCCCGGGACAGGGTATGGCTACACCTTC. Residues: CASSTPGTGYGYTF.

The rearrangement joins TRBV5-1 to TRBJ2-5, with D perhaps matching TRBD1 (5 bases). CDR1 is SGHRS and CDR2 is YFSETQ in the germline V gene. The ends were cut back, 4 bases at V and 3 bases at J, with 16 bases in the middle. This CDR3 has 15 residues. Written as DNA, the CDR3 is TGCGCCAGCAGCCCCAGGGTGTACCCCGAAGAGACCCAGTACTTC. It specifies CASSPRVYPEETQYF.

The chain joins TRBV4-3 to TRBJ2-5, with 7 nucleotides matching TRBD2. This CDR3 spans 15 amino acids. The trim removed 0 bases at V and 4 bases at J, leaving 5 bases unmatched. Germline V gives CDR1 LGHNA, CDR2 YSLEER. The CDR3 region is CASSQDQTGGETQYF. For the CDR3, the DNA is TGCGCCAGCAGCCAAGATCAAACGGGAGGAGAGACCCAGTACTTC.

V is TRBV27 and J is TRBJ2-3, with 10 bases that match TRBD1. The CDR3 spans 18 residues. Germline V gene sequence: CDR1 MNHEY, CDR2 SMNVEV (reference sequence). The V segment lost 5 bases and the J segment 0 bases; nucleotides outside the gene matches: 11. The CDR3 reads CASSKDRGASSSTDTQYF. The CDR3 DNA sequence: TGTGCCAGCAGTAAGGACAGGGGGGCCTCTTCTAGCACAGATACGCAGTATTTT.

With respect to this clone: This sample includes further DNA sequences coding for the same CDR3. The chain carries TRBV19 and TRBJ1-1, with D unresolved. Between the trimmed V and J ends, which lost 3 bases and 1 base, there was a span of 6 bases. CDR1 and CDR2 from the germline V gene are LNHDA and SQIVND (reference sequence). CDR3 length equals 13 residues. The CDR3 DNA follows: TGTGCCAGTAGTATGACCGGGAACACTGAAGCTTTCTTT. Encoded protein: CASSMTGNTEAFF.

The gene calls are TRBV6-5 and TRBJ1-1; 9 bases fit TRBD1. This CDR3 contains 15 residues. The germline V gene has CDR1 MNHEY and CDR2 SVGAGI. Trimming cost V 5 bases and J 1 base; bases outside gene matches: 5. The CDR3, as DNA: TGTGCCAGCAGTACCCAGACAGGGGGGAACACTGAAGCTTTCTTT. It codes for CASSTQTGGNTEAFF.

The rearrangement joins TRBV13 to TRBJ2-5; D gene ambiguous. CDR1 and CDR2 from the germline V gene are PRHDT and FYEKMQ (reference sequence). CDR3 size: 11 residues. The V end lost 4 bases, the J end lost 5 bases, and 5 bases lay between the germline ends. The CDR3 sequence: CASSSVETQYF. CDR3 in DNA: TGTGCCAGCAGCTCCGTGGAGACCCAGTACTTC.

This clone is a singleton in its sample. The rearrangement links TRBV7-2 to TRBJ1-6; D remains ambiguous. The CDR3 covers 14 residues. V lost 5 bases and J 13 bases, leaving 18 bases between the germline ends. The germline CDR1 and CDR2 sequences are SGHTA and FQGNSA. The CDR3 is CASSLPLGPNPLHF. The CDR3 DNA reads as TGTGCCAGCAGCCTCCCCCTGGGCCCGAATCCCCTCCACTTT.

The chain is built from TRBV6-5 and TRBJ1-1, with D possibly being TRBD1 (6 bases). This CDR3 contains 15 residues. Germline V CDR1 and CDR2: MNHEY, SVGAGI. V lost 5 bases to trimming and J lost 3 bases, with 16 bases between them. The DNA of the CDR3 is TGTGCCAGCAGTAGGGGGGCGAAAGGGGACACTGAAGCTTTCTTT. Residues: CASSRGAKGDTEAFF.

J is TRBJ1-1 and V is TRBV6-5; a weak D match, TRBD1 (6 bases). V was trimmed by 5 bases and J by 8 bases, leaving 6 bases between them. The CDR3 consists of 10 residues. Per the germline V gene, CDR1 is MNHEY and CDR2 is SVGAGI. As DNA, the CDR3 is TGTGCCAGCAGTCAGGGGGAAGCTTTCTTT. This gives the protein CASSQGEAFF.

The chain employs TRBV29-1 and TRBJ2-2, with D possibly being TRBD1 or TRBD2 (5 bases each). The CDR3 totals 14 residues. Germline V gives CDR1 SQVTM, CDR2 ANQGSEA. V dropped 4 bases and J dropped 5 bases, with 14 bases sitting between them. CDR3 coding DNA: TGCAGCGTTGGTTTTGGGGACCGAACCGGGGAGCTGTTTTTT. Protein: CSVGFGDRTGELFF.

The V gene is TRBV6-1, the J gene TRBJ1-1; 8 bases are a match to TRBD1. The CDR3 is made up of 16 amino acids. Germline V gene data show CDR1 as MNHNS and CDR2 as SASEGT. Trimming cost V 4 bases and J 1 base; bases outside gene matches: 8. DNA for the CDR3: TGTGCCAGCAGTGCCGGGACAGGTATTCGGAACACTGAAGCTTTCTTT. Its translation: CASSAGTGIRNTEAFF.